One sample yielded the 14 T cell receptor beta chains listed below, sequenced in a study of T cell repertoires in cytomegalovirus infection. These TCRs' antigens remain unknown. TCRdb re-analysed the reads in MiXCR, keeping a single row per CDR3 protein. This sample yields 600,000 to 700,000 distinct CDR3 sequences, of which roughly a third are seen a single time; roughly 20% belongs to the top ten. Here the sequenced sample was cultured PBMCs, taken from culture after CMV antigen stimulation. The receptors here all came from a human donor in good health (CMV status not recorded). Some clones in this sample may be carry-over from other donors' samples.

The rearrangement links TRBV15 to TRBJ2-2; a possible D gene is TRBD2 (6 bases). The CDR3 covers 15 residues. Germline V lookup: CDR1 LNHNV, CDR2 YYDKDF (reference sequence). The ends were cut back, 3 bases at V and 6 bases at J, with 14 bases in the middle. The CDR3 bases are TGTGCCACCAGCAGGGATTTCACTAGCCCCGGGGAGCTGTTTTTT. This codes for CATSRDFTSPGELFF.

The J gene is TRBJ1-2, the V gene TRBV5-4; no definite D call. The germline V and J ends were trimmed by 0 bases and 0 bases, with 6 bases remaining between them. Looked up from germline, CDR1 is SGHNT and CDR2 is YYREEE (reference sequence). The length of the CDR3 is 14 residues. CDR3 residues: CASSLAQSNYGYTF. CDR3 coding DNA: TGTGCCAGCAGCTTGGCACAATCTAACTATGGCTACACCTTC.

The J gene is TRBJ1-1, the V gene TRBV7-3, with TRBD1 matching 8 bases. CDR1 and CDR2 (germline): SGHTA, FQGTGA. Trimming took 5 bases from V and 9 from J; bases not matched to a gene: 8. The CDR3 has 13 residues. CDR3 region: CASSRPGQGKAFF. The CDR3 DNA follows: TGTGCCAGCAGCCGCCCTGGACAGGGTAAAGCTTTCTTT. Variable domain in full (rest from reference TRBV7-3 and TRBJ1-1): GAGVSQTPSNKVTEKGKYVELRCDPISGHTALYWYRQSLGQGPEFLIYFQGTGAADDSGLPNDRFFAVRPEGSVSTLKIQRTERGDSAVYLCASSRPGQGKAFFGQGTRLTVV.

The rearrangement uses TRBV20-1 and TRBJ2-3; D may be TRBD1 (6 bases). This CDR3 has 13 amino acids. Germline V gives CDR1 DFQATT, CDR2 SNEGSKA (reference sequence). V lost 6 bases, J lost 4 bases, and 14 bases lay in between. In DNA, the CDR3 is TGCAGTGCCAAAACCCAGGGGCCAGATACGCAGTATTTT. Protein product: CSAKTQGPDTQYF.

The genes are TRBV7-2 and TRBJ2-3, with D perhaps given as TRBD1 or TRBD2 (6 bases each). V was cut by 1 base and J by 5 bases, with 13 bases left in between. The length of the CDR3 is 15 residues. The germline gives CDR1 SGHTA, CDR2 FQGNSA. DNA of the CDR3: TGTGCCAGCAGCTTAGGGGGGGCCATGATAGATACGCAGTATTTT. Its translation: CASSLGGAMIDTQYF. The variable domain in full, with the rest retrieved from reference TRBV7-2 and TRBJ2-3, is GAGVSQSPSNKVTEKGKDVELRCDPISGHTALYWYRQSLGQGLEFLIYFQGNSAPDKSGLPSDRFSAERTGGSVSTLTIQRTQQEDSAVYLCASSLGGAMIDTQYFGPGTRLTVL.

As to this clonotype: The junction departs from the called germline gene at one end, perhaps through a read error. V gene TRBV12-3 or TRBV12-4 combines with J gene TRBJ1-2; D might be TRBD1 (5 bases). The CDR3 totals 13 residues. The CDR3: CASNSVAGYDYTF. The CDR3 DNA sequence: TGTGCCAGCAATTCGGTGGCAGGGTATGACTACACCTTC.

In its sample, this clonotype was seen many times. The rearrangement uses TRBV7-2 and TRBJ2-5, with 8 bases aligning to TRBD1. V lost 7 bases and J lost 3; bases outside the gene matches: 4. Germline V gene data show CDR1 as SGHTA and CDR2 as FQGNSA. This CDR3 contains 13 residues. The chain's CDR3 is CASIPQGEETQYF. CDR3 DNA sequence: TGTGCCAGCATCCCACAGGGGGAAGAGACCCAGTACTTC.

The V gene is TRBV23-1, the J gene TRBJ2-5; D is unresolved. TRBV23-1 is identified as an open reading frame with a role that is uncertain. Trimming cost V 3 bases and J 1 base, with 24 bases left between them. The length of the CDR3 is 19 residues. The CDR3 spells CASSQKIPDEQATQETQYF. CDR3 bases: TGCGCCAGCAGTCAGAAAATCCCGGATGAGCAGGCAACCCAAGAGACCCAGTACTTC.

The chain couples TRBV12-3 or TRBV12-4 to TRBJ1-4; a possible D gene is TRBD1 (5 bases). This CDR3 has 15 residues. The V gene lost 6 bases and the J gene lost 9 bases, with 20 bases spanning the gap. In DNA, the CDR3 is TGTGCCAGCAGCCTCGCCGGGACCCCGAGGAAAAAACTGTTTTTT. It codes for CASSLAGTPRKKLFF.

The chain links TRBV6-5 to TRBJ2-7, with D uncertain. Germline CDR1 MNHEY, CDR2 SVGAGI. Trimming stripped 4 bases from V and 5 bases from J, with 12 bases between. This CDR3 region has 13 residues. The CDR3 sequence is CASSLPYGHEQYF. For the CDR3, the DNA is TGTGCCAGCAGTTTACCCTACGGACACGAGCAGTACTTC.

This clonotype was counted ten times or more. V gene TRBV7-2 combines with J gene TRBJ2-1; 13 bases are a match to TRBD2. Losses at the gene ends were 5 bases for V and 6 bases for J; bases not matched to a gene: 10. CDR1 is SGHTA and CDR2 is FQGNSA in the germline V gene. This CDR3 has 17 residues. The CDR3 spells CASSTRTSGSLGNEQFF. The CDR3 DNA reads as TGTGCCAGCAGCACTAGGACTAGCGGGAGTCTAGGCAATGAGCAGTTCTTC.

This rearrangement joins TRBV30 to TRBJ2-3; the D gene is possibly TRBD2 (5 bases). Trimming left V 3 bases short and J 0 bases short, with 22 bases between. The germline V gene has CDR1 GTSNPN and CDR2 SVGIG (reference sequence). The CDR3 extends over 18 amino acids. CDR3 in DNA: TGTGCCTGGAGACCCGTGGAATTGAGGGAGTGGAGCACAGATACGCAGTATTTT. It is translated as CAWRPVELREWSTDTQYF.

The sample holds many counts of this clonotype. The V call is TRBV7-2, the J call TRBJ2-7; 10 bases agree with TRBD2. J lost 2 bases, V lost 2 bases, and 3 bases had no gene match. CDR3 size: 15 residues. Germline V gene lookup returns CDR1 SGHTA and CDR2 FQGNSA. The chain's CDR3 is CASSLRSGGAYEQYF. The CDR3 DNA reads as TGTGCCAGCAGCTTACGGAGCGGGGGGGCCTACGAGCAGTACTTC.

The rearrangement uses TRBV6-8 and TRBJ2-3, with unresolved D. Looked up from germline, CDR1 is MNHGY and CDR2 is SAAAGT. The CDR3 is made up of 15 amino acids. V lost 7 bases to trimming and J lost 7 bases, with 21 bases between them. The CDR3 protein is CASIGVGIVTNTQYF. The CDR3 DNA reads TGTGCCAGCATTGGGGTAGGGATAGTCACGAATACGCAGTATTTT.